Listed below are T cell receptor beta chains from one sample, sequenced in a study of shared clonotypes between healthy human individuals. Repertoires were generated with immunoSEQ multiplex PCR, while TCRdb's copy carries only in-frame clones and drops some. In the table there are around 2.5 million clones, 90% to 95% of which are singletons. The sequenced material came from naive CD4+ T cells from PBMCs. These receptors were obtained from a man younger than 35 in good health. Some clones in this sample may be carry-over from other donors' samples. CDR3s include the opening cysteine and the closing phenylalanine or tryptophan. The D gene is left open where the match is weak. The size of a clone is reported for some rows only, either as once, few or many, or as a class for expanded clones.

clone size,V gene,J gene,D gene,CDR3 protein,CDR3 DNA
.,TRBV6-1,TRBJ1-3,TRBD1,CASSERQGSFGNTIYF,TGTGCCAGCAGCGAAAGACAGGGAAGTTTTGGAAACACCATATATTTT
.,TRBV2,TRBJ1-1,TRBD1,CASTPRGGANTEAFF,TGTGCCAGCACTCCGAGAGGGGGCGCGAACACTGAAGCTTTCTTT
.,TRBV7-9,TRBJ2-2,TRBD2,CASSLGLAGDGELFF,TGTGCCAGCAGCTTGGGACTAGCGGGAGACGGGGAGCTGTTTTTT
.,TRBV4-3,TRBJ2-7,TRBD1,CASSQLGQGALDEQYF,TGCGCCAGCAGCCAACTAGGACAGGGGGCTCTAGACGAGCAGTACTTC
.,TRBV9,TRBJ2-1,TRBD2,CASTEIKLAEVNNEQFF,TGTGCCAGCACCGAAATAAAACTAGCGGAAGTTAACAATGAGCAGTTCTTC
.,TRBV28,TRBJ1-6,.,CASSPESRFSPLHF,TGTGCCAGCAGCCCAGAGTCCAGGTTTTCACCCCTCCACTTT
.,TRBV6-1,TRBJ2-1,TRBD2,CASSVGTREYNEQFF,TGTGCCAGCAGTGTGGGGACTAGGGAATACAATGAGCAGTTCTTC
.,TRBV29-1,TRBJ2-3,.,CSVVLAVTDTQYF,TGCAGCGTTGTATTAGCGGTAACAGATACGCAGTATTTT
.,TRBV7-6,TRBJ1-2,.,CASSFGQPSESVTF,TGTGCCAGCAGCTTTGGACAGCCCTCTGAAAGTGTGACCTTC
few,TRBV5-1,TRBJ2-5,.,CASSLKSGGQETQYF,TGCGCCAGCAGCTTGAAGTCCGGCGGACAAGAGACCCAGTACTTC
.,TRBV9,TRBJ2-7,TRBD2,CASSTSGSSYEQYF,TGTGCCAGCAGTACCAGCGGGAGCAGCTACGAGCAGTACTTC
.,TRBV9,TRBJ2-1,TRBD1,CASSVSLTGGSDNEQFF,TGTGCCAGCAGCGTTAGTCTTACAGGGGGTAGCGACAATGAGCAGTTCTTC
.,TRBV4-2,TRBJ1-2,.,CASSHQGNYGYTF,TGTGCCAGCAGCCACCAGGGCAACTATGGCTACACCTTC
.,TRBV5-4,TRBJ2-5,.,CASSFFAVQETQYF,TGTGCCAGCAGCTTTTTTGCAGTCCAAGAGACCCAGTACTTC
.,TRBV5-6,TRBJ1-1,TRBD1,CASSLWDRLNTEAFF,TGTGCCAGCAGCCTATGGGACAGACTAAACACTGAAGCTTTCTTT
.,TRBV5-1,TRBJ2-7,.,CASSTLQGQGAYEQYF,TGCGCCAGCAGTACATTACAGGGTCAGGGCGCCTACGAGCAGTACTTC
.,TRBV9,TRBJ2-6,.,CASSVGSMAGANVLTF,TGTGCCAGCAGCGTTGGGTCGATGGCTGGGGCCAACGTCCTGACTTTC
.,TRBV6-5,TRBJ2-1,TRBD1,CASSLQDRAYNEQFF,TGTGCCAGCAGCCTGCAAGACAGGGCTTACAATGAGCAGTTCTTC
.,TRBV2,TRBJ2-1,.,CASSDRRIPNEQFF,TGTGCCAGCAGTGATAGAAGGATCCCCAATGAGCAGTTCTTC
.,TRBV2,TRBJ1-1,TRBD1,CASSRGRQGADEAFF,TGTGCCAGCAGTCGTGGGCGACAGGGGGCCGATGAAGCTTTCTTT
.,TRBV5-1,TRBJ1-2,TRBD1,CASSPTGGVRGYTF,TGCGCCAGCAGTCCTACAGGGGGCGTTCGGGGCTACACCTTC
.,TRBV6-6,TRBJ2-5,TRBD1,CASTLTGGSETQYF,TGTGCCAGCACCCTGACAGGGGGGTCGGAGACCCAGTACTTC
few,TRBV28,TRBJ1-5,.,CASSPDLLQPQHF,TGTGCCAGCAGCCCGGATTTGCTTCAGCCCCAGCATTTT
.,TRBV7-8,TRBJ1-1,TRBD1,CASSLRNRRPGQGPLNTEAFF,TGTGCCAGCAGCTTGAGGAACCGGCGACCGGGACAGGGACCGTTGAACACTGAAGCTTTCTTT
.,TRBV6-4,TRBJ1-5,.,CASSRGSNQPQHF,TGTGCCAGCAGTAGGGGTAGCAATCAGCCCCAGCATTTT
.,TRBV2,TRBJ2-2,.,CASSEQGELFF,TGTGCCAGCAGTGAACAGGGGGAGCTGTTTTTT
.,TRBV7-9,TRBJ2-3,.,CASSFTGGVQDTQYF,TGTGCCAGCAGCTTTACTGGGGGCGTCCAAGATACGCAGTATTTT
.,TRBV28,TRBJ2-7,.,CATSTGSYEQYF,TGTGCCACCTCGACAGGTTCCTACGAGCAGTACTTC
.,TRBV5-1,TRBJ1-5,.,CASSQRGREPQHF,TGCGCCAGCAGCCAGAGGGGACGTGAGCCCCAGCATTTT
.,TRBV19,TRBJ1-2,.,CASSIDSRQLTRGYTF,TGTGCCAGTAGTATAGATAGTCGGCAGCTCACCCGGGGCTACACCTTC
.,TRBV11-2,TRBJ2-2,.,CASSFALLLAPGELFF,TGTGCCAGCAGCTTTGCCCTACTACTAGCTCCCGGGGAGCTGTTTTTT
once,TRBV5-1,TRBJ1-2,.,CASSLGSYLANYGYTF,TGCGCCAGCAGCCTGGGGTCGTACTTAGCTAACTATGGCTACACCTTC
.,TRBV11-2,TRBJ1-1,TRBD1,CASSPFSGGGEAFF,TGTGCCAGCAGCCCGTTCTCAGGGGGTGGTGAAGCTTTCTTT